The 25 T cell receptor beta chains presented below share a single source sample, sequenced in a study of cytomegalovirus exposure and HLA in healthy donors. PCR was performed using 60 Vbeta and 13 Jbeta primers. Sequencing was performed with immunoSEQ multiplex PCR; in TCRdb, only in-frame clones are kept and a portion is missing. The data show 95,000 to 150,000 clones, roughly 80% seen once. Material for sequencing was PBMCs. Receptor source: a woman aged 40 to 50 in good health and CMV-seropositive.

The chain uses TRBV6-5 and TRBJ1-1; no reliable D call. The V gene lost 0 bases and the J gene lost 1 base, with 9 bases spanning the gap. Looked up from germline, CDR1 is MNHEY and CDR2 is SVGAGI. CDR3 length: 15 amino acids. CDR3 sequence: CASSYSPGGNTEAFF. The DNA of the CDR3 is TGTGCCAGCAGTTACTCGCCTGGCGGGAACACTGAAGCTTTCTTT.

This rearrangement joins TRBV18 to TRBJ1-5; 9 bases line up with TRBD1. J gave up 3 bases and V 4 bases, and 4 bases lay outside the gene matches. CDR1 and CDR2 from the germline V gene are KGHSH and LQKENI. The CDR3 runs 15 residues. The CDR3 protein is CASSRGQGYNQPQHF. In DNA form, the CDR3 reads TGTGCCAGCTCACGGGGACAGGGCTACAATCAGCCCCAGCATTTT.

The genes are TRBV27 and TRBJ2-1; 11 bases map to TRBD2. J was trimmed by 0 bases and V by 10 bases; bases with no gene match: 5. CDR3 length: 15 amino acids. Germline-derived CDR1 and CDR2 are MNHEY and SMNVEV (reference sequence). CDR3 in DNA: TGTGCCACCAAAACTAGCGGGAGCTCCTACAATGAGCAGTTCTTC. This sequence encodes CATKTSGSSYNEQFF.

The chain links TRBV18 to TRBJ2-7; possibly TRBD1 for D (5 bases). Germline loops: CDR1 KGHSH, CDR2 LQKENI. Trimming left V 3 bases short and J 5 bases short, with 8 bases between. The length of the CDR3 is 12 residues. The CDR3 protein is CASSPLTDEQYF. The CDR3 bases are TGTGCCAGCTCACCTTTGACAGACGAGCAGTACTTC.

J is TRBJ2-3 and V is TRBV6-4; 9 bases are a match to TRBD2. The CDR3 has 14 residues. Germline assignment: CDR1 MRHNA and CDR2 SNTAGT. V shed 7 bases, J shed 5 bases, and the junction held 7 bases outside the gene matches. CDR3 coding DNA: TGTGCCAGCAAGCCTAGCGGGGATCTAGATACGCAGTATTTT. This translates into CASKPSGDLDTQYF.

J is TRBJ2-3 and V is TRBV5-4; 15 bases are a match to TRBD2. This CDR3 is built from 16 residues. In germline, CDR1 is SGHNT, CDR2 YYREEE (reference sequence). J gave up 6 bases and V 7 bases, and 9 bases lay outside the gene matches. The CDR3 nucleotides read TGTGCCAGCCGCAGGACTAGCGGGGGGGTGGGGGATACGCAGTATTTT. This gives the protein CASRRTSGGVGDTQYF.

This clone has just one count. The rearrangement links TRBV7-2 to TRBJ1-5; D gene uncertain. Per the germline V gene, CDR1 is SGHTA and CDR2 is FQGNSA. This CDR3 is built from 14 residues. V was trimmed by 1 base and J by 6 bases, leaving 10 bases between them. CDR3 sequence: CASSLVRSGQPQHF. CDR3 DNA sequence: TGTGCCAGCAGCTTAGTCAGGTCCGGTCAGCCCCAGCATTTT.

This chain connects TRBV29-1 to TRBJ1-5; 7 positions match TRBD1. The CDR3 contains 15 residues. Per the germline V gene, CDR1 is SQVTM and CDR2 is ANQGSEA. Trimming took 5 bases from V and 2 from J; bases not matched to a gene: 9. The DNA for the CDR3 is TGCAGCGTTCTCTTGACAGGGTCTGGCAATCAGCCCCAGCATTTT. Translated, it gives CSVLLTGSGNQPQHF. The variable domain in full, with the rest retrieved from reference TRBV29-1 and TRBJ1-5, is SAVISQKPSRDICQRGTSLTIQCQVDSQVTMMFWYRQQPGQSLTLIATANQGSEATYESGFVIDKFPISRPNLTFSTLTVSNMSPEDSSIYLCSVLLTGSGNQPQHFGDGTRLSIL.

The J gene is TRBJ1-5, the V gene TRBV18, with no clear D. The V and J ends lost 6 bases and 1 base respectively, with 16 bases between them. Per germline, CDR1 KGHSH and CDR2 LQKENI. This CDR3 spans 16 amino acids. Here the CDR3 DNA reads TGTGCCAGCTCCCTTTCAACGCCGGGGAGCAATCAGCCCCAGCATTTT. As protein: CASSLSTPGSNQPQHF.

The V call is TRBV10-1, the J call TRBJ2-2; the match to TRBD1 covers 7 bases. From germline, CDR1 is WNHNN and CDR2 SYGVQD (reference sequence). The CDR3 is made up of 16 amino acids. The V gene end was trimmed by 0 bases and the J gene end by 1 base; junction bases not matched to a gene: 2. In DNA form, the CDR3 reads TGCGCCAGCAGTGAGTCGTGGACAGGGAACACCGGGGAGCTGTTTTTT. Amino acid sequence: CASSESWTGNTGELFF.

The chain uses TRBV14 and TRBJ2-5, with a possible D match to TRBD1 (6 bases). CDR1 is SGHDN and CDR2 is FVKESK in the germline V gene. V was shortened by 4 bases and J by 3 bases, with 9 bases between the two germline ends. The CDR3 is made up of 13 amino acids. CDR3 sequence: CASSRNREETQYF. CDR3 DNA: TGTGCCAGCAGCCGGAACAGGGAAGAGACCCAGTACTTC.

The CDR3 reads CASSRRGHRGDIGDSNQPQHF. The CDR3 nucleotides read TGTGCCAGCAGCCGTAGGGGACACAGGGGCGATATCGGCGATAGCAATCAGCCCCAGCATTTT. The chain couples TRBV9 to TRBJ1-5, with 7 bases fitting TRBD1. V lost 4 bases, J lost 0 bases, and 22 bases stayed unmatched. Germline lookup yields CDR1 SGDLS and CDR2 YYNGEE. The CDR3 is 21 amino acids.

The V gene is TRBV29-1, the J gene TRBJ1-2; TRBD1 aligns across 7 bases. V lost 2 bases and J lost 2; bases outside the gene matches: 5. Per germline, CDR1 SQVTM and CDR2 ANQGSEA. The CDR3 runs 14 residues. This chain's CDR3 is CSVERGQENYGYTF. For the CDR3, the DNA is TGCAGCGTTGAAAGAGGACAGGAAAACTATGGCTACACCTTC.

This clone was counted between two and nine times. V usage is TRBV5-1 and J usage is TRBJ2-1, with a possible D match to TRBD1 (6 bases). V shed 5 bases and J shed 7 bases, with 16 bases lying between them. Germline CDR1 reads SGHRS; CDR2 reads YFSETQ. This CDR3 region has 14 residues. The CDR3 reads CASSLDSRVNEQFF. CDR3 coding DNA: TGCGCCAGCAGTCTGGACAGCCGAGTTAATGAGCAGTTCTTC.

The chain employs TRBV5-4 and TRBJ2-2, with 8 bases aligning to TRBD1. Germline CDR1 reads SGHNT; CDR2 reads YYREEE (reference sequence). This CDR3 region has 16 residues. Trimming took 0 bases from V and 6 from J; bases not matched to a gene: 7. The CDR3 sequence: CASSLVDRVGAGELFF. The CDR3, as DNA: TGTGCCAGCAGCTTGGTGGACAGGGTCGGGGCCGGGGAGCTGTTTTTT.

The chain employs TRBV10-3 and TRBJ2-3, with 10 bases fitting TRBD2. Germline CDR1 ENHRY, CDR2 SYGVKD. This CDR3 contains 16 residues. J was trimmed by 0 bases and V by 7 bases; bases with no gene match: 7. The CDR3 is CAITAGGPGSTDTQYF. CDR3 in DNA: TGTGCCATCACAGCGGGAGGGCCGGGAAGCACAGATACGCAGTATTTT.

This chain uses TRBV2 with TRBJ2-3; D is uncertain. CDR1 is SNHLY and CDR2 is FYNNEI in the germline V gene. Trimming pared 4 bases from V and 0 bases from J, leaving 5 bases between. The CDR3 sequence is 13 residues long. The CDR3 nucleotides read TGTGCCAGCAGTGTCGGTAGCACAGATACGCAGTATTTT. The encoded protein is CASSVGSTDTQYF.

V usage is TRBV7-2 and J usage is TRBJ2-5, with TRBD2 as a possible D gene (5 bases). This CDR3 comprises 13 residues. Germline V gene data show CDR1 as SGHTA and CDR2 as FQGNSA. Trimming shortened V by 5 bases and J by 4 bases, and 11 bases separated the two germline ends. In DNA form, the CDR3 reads TGTGCCAGCAGCCGAGGGTATGGAGAGACCCAGTACTTC. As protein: CASSRGYGETQYF.

The CDR3 DNA follows: TGCAGCGTTGAAGTATGGGAGCATGTGACAGGCGCAGAGAGTAGAGCTAACTATGGCTACACCTTC. As protein: CSVEVWEHVTGAESRANYGYTF. The chain employs TRBV29-1 and TRBJ1-2; the D gene is possibly TRBD1 (6 bases). Germline V lookup: CDR1 SQVTM, CDR2 ANQGSEA. V lost 1 base and J 0 bases, leaving 33 bases between the germline ends. The CDR3 length is 22 residues.

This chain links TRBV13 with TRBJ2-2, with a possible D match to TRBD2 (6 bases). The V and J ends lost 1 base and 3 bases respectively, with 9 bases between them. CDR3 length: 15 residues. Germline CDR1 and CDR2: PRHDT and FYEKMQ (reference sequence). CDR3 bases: TGTGCCAGCAGCTTAGACCGGAGGGACACCGGGGAGCTGTTTTTT. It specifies CASSLDRRDTGELFF.

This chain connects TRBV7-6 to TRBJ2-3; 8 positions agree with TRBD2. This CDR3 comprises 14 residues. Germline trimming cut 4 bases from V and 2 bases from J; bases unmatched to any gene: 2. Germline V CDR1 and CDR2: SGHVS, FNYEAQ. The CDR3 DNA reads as TGTGCCAGCAGCTCGGGGGGGGTCACAGATACGCAGTATTTT. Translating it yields CASSSGGVTDTQYF.

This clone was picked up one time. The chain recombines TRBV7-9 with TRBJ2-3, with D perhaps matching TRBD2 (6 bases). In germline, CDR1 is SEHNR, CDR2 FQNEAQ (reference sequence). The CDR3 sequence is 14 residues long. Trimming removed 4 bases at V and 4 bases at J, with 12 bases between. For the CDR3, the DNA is TGTGCCAGCAGCTCGACCCCGGGGGCAGATACGCAGTATTTT. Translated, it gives CASSSTPGADTQYF.

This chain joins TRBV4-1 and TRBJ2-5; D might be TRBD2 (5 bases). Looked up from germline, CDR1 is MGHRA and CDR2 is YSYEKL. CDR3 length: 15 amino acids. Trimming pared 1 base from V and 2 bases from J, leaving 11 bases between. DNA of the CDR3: TGCGCCAGCAGCCAAGTTGACGGGGTTCAAGAGACCCAGTACTTC. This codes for CASSQVDGVQETQYF.

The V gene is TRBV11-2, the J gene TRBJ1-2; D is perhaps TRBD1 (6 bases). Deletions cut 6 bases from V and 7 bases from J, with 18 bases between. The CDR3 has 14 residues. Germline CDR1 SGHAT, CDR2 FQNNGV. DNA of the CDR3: TGTGCCAGCAGTCTAGCAGGGGCCTATACTGGCTACACCTTC. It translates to CASSLAGAYTGYTF.

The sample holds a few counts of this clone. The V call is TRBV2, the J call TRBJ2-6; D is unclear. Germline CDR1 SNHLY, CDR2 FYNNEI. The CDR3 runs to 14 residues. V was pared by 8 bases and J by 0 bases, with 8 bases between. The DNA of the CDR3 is TGTGCCAGCGTTCAGAACTCTGGGGCCAACGTCCTGACTTTC. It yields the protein CASVQNSGANVLTF.